Reported below is one TCR beta chain. Its target is not known. Naive CD8 cells lacked CD45RO, underwent positive selection for CCR7 and left out terminally differentiated effector memory CD45RA+ cells. Germline assignment: CDR1 SEHNR and CDR2 FQNEAQ (reference sequence). V was pared by 5 bases and J by 6 bases, with 9 bases between. The length of the CDR3 is 12 residues. This sample is part of a study of shared clonotypes between healthy human individuals. Study in general: Researchers assigned three CD4 naive, three CD4 memory, two CD8 naive and one CD8 memory plate to each donor.

Clones were read by immunoSEQ multiplex PCR, and TCRdb kept only the in-frame ones, dropping some. In the table there are 2 million to 2.5 million clones, about 93% of which are singletons. Points from the study as a whole: The study found lower generation probabilities in non-shared clonotypes than in those shared by all four donors. Sharing across a handful of donors was seen in roughly 5% of naive CD4 clonotypes.

The rearrangement joins TRBV7-9 to TRBJ2-3; TRBD2 is a possible D gene (6 bases). The TCR sequence derives from a man in his late teens or twenties in good health. Some clones in this sample may be carry-over from other donors' samples. Sequenced input: naive CD8+ T cells from PBMCs. The chain's CDR3 is CASSPGGDTQYF. The CDR3 nucleotides are TGTGCCAGCAGCCCCGGAGGGGATACGCAGTATTTT.